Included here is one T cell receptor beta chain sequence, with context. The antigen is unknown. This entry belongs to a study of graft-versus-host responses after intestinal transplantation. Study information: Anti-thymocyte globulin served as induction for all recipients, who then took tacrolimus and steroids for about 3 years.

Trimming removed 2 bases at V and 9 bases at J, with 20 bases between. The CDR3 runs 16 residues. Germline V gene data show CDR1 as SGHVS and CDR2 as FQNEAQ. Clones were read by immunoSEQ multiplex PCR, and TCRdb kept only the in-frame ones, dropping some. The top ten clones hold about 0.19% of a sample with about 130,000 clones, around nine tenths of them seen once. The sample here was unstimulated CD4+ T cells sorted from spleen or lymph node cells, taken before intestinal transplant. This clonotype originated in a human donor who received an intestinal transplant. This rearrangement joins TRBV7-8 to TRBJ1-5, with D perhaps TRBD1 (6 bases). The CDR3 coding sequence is TGTGCCAGCAGCTTACTTTCAGGGGCCACACCGGGGCCCCAGCATTTT. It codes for CASSLLSGATPGPQHF.